These T cell receptor beta chains were read from a single sample in a study of T cells after yellow fever vaccination. A single record per CDR3 protein comes from TCRdb applying MiXCR to the 5' RACE reads. The table records about 360,000 distinct CDR3 sequences, 6.2% of them present only once. The input for sequencing was PBMCs, taken 5 days after the yellow fever booster vaccination. The receptor set was obtained from a man under 40 who received the YFV17D yellow fever vaccine. Both conserved end residues are part of each CDR3. A D gene is named only where the DNA matches it firmly. Part of the rows lack a size; the others show once, few, many or a class for expanded clones.

D	size	V	J	DNA	CDR3
.	.	TRBV12-3/TRBV12-4	TRBJ2-1	TGTGCCAGCAGTTTAGGGCTAAGCGGCCAGAATGAGCAGTTCTTC	CASSLGLSGQNEQFF
.	many	TRBV6-1	TRBJ2-1	TGTGCCAGTAGGTCTTGGGGCAACTACAATGAGCAGTTCTTC	CASRSWGNYNEQFF
TRBD2	.	TRBV7-9	TRBJ2-2	TGTGCCAGCAGACGCCCAACGGGAGGGCCGGTCGGGGAGCTGTTTTTT	CASRRPTGGPVGELFF
.	.	TRBV7-2	TRBJ2-4	TGTGCCAGCAGCTTAGTTTCAGGGATAGGAGCCAAAAACATTCAGTACTTC	CASSLVSGIGAKNIQYF
TRBD1	few	TRBV11-3	TRBJ2-1	TGTGCCAGCAGCCGGGGACAGCAGTTAGTCAATGAGCAGTTCTTC	CASSRGQQLVNEQFF
TRBD1	few	TRBV20-1	TRBJ2-7	TGCAGTGCTAGAGGACAGGGGTCCTACGAGCAGTACTTC	CSARGQGSYEQYF
TRBD1	.	TRBV5-1	TRBJ2-7	TGCGCCAGCAGTTTTACCGGGACAGGGACTACCTACGAGCAGTACTTC	CASSFTGTGTTYEQYF
.	few	TRBV9	TRBJ2-5	TGTGCCAGCAGCCCATCAGACCGGGCCCTCCAGACCCAGTACTTC	CASSPSDRALQTQYF
.	.	TRBV25-1	TRBJ1-1	TGTGCCAGCAGTGACGACTTCCGCCGGGGTGAAGCTTTCTTT	CASSDDFRRGEAFF
.	.	TRBV7-2	TRBJ1-2	TGTGCCAGCAGCTTAGGGGGCCGCAACTATGGCTACACCTTC	CASSLGGRNYGYTF
TRBD2	few	TRBV25-1	TRBJ2-7	TGTGCCAGCATCGCCGGGACTAGCGGGACTTCCTACGAGCAGTACTTC	CASIAGTSGTSYEQYF
.	many	TRBV4-1	TRBJ2-5	TGCGCCAGCAGCCAAGATGAATCGACCCAGTACTTC	CASSQDESTQYF
.	.	TRBV5-1	TRBJ2-6	TGCGCCAGCGGGGAGTCCAGGCACTCTGGGGCCAACGTCCTGACTTTC	CASGESRHSGANVLTF
TRBD1	.	TRBV12-3/TRBV12-4	TRBJ2-7	TGTGCCAGCAGTTATGGCCCGACAGGGGTCGTTCATGAGCAGTACTTC	CASSYGPTGVVHEQYF
.	many	TRBV7-2	TRBJ2-6	TGTGCCAGCAGCTTAAGTAGGAATCCCAACGTCCTGACTTTC	CASSLSRNPNVLTF
TRBD1	.	TRBV18	TRBJ2-1	TGTGCCAGCTCAGAGGGACAGGGGAGTGAGCAGTTCTTC	CASSEGQGSEQFF